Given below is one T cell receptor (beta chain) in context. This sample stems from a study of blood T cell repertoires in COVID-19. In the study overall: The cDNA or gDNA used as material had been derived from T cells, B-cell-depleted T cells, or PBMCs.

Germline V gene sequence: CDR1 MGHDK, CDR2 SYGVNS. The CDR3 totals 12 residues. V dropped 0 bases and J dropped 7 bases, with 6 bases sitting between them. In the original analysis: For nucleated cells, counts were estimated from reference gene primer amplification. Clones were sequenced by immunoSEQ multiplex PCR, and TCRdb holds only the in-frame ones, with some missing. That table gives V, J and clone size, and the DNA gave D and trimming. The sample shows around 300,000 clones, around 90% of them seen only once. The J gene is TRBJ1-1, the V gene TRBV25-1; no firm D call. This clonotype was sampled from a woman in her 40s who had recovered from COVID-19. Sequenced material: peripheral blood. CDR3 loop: CASSEYAHEAFF. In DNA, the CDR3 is TGTGCCAGCAGTGAATATGCGCATGAAGCTTTCTTT.